Following are 3 T cell receptor beta chains from one sample sequenced in a study of cytotoxic CD8 clonotypes in ibrutinib-treated CLL. Clones were sequenced by immunoSEQ multiplex PCR, and TCRdb holds only the in-frame ones, with some missing. The repertoire holds approximately 320,000 clones, with roughly 71% as singletons. Source: PBMCs, taken after 36 months of ibrutinib treatment. Receptors were obtained from a human donor with chronic lymphocytic leukemia.

This chain links TRBV5-4 with TRBJ2-3; 7 bases line up with TRBD2. CDR1 and CDR2 (germline): SGHNT, YYREEE (reference sequence). The trim removed 0 bases at V and 0 bases at J, leaving 7 bases unmatched. This CDR3 has 17 residues. The CDR3 loop is CASSLGYLAASTDTQYF. DNA of the CDR3: TGTGCCAGCAGCTTGGGATATCTAGCGGCCAGCACAGATACGCAGTATTTT.

The gene calls are TRBV5-4 and TRBJ2-5; 7 nucleotides agree with TRBD1. The CDR3 sequence is 13 residues long. Looked up from germline, CDR1 is SGHNT and CDR2 is YYREEE (reference sequence). Trimming took 3 bases from V and 4 from J; bases not matched to a gene: 3. The CDR3 loop is CASSSTGAETQYF. The CDR3 nucleotides read TGTGCCAGCAGCTCAACAGGGGCAGAGACCCAGTACTTC.

CDR3 in DNA: TGTGCCAGCAGCCTTCCTTGGGGACAATTTAGCAATCAGCCCCAGCATTTT. Its translation is CASSLPWGQFSNQPQHF. V is TRBV28 and J is TRBJ1-5; a weak D match, TRBD1 (6 bases). The CDR3 runs 17 residues. V lost 6 bases to trimming and J lost 0 bases, with 18 bases between them. The V gene's germline CDR1 is MDHEN and CDR2 SYDVKM. The full variable domain, in which reference TRBV28 and TRBJ1-5 provide the parts outside the CDR3, is DVKVTQSSRYLVKRTGEKVFLECVQDMDHENMFWYRQDPGLGLRLIYFSYDVKMKEKGDIPEGYSVSREKKERFSLILESASTNQTSMYLCASSLPWGQFSNQPQHFGDGTRLSIL.